The 7 T cell receptor beta chains reported below all come from one sample, sequenced in a study of blood T cell repertoires in COVID-19. TCRdb keeps only in-frame clones here, not all; method: immunoSEQ multiplex PCR. The sample lists more than 300,000 clones; 88% were seen once. Sequences were obtained from peripheral blood. Source of these receptors: a woman in her 30s with COVID-19, enrolled during active disease.

The chain joins TRBV19 to TRBJ1-2, with 7 bases that match TRBD1. The CDR3 length is 14 residues. The J segment lost 8 bases and the V segment lost 9 bases, leaving 15 bases of the junction unmatched. Germline CDR1 and CDR2: LNHDA and SQIVND (reference sequence). CDR3 in amino acids: CASQPLPTGNGYTF. The CDR3 nucleotides read TGTGCCAGCCAACCCCTCCCGACAGGGAACGGCTACACCTTC.

The chain uses TRBV18 and TRBJ2-3, with 8 bases identical to TRBD2. J was trimmed by 5 bases and V by 3 bases; bases with no gene match: 1. CDR3 length: 13 amino acids. CDR1 is KGHSH and CDR2 is LQKENI in the germline V gene. The CDR3 nucleotides read TGTGCCAGCTCACCCGGGGGGGAAGATACGCAGTATTTT. The encoded protein is CASSPGGEDTQYF.

This clone is a singleton in its sample. The gene calls are TRBV5-1 and TRBJ1-3, with 8 bases fitting TRBD1. The germline CDR1 and CDR2 sequences are SGHRS and YFSETQ. CDR3 size: 15 residues. The V segment lost 4 bases and the J segment 4 bases; nucleotides outside the gene matches: 7. The CDR3 is CASSTQTGEGNTIYF. Written as DNA, the CDR3 is TGCGCCAGCAGCACCCAGACAGGGGAAGGAAACACCATATATTTT.

V and J are TRBV4-1 and TRBJ1-1; D call uncertain. The length of the CDR3 is 16 residues. CDR1 MGHRA and CDR2 YSYEKL come from the germline V gene. Between the trimmed V and J ends, which lost 0 bases and 5 bases, there was a span of 16 bases. The CDR3 reads CASSQDYKGGDTEAFF. As DNA, the CDR3 is TGCGCCAGCAGCCAAGATTATAAAGGCGGCGATACTGAAGCTTTCTTT.

The chain employs TRBV2 and TRBJ1-1, with D unclear. The germline V gene has CDR1 SNHLY and CDR2 FYNNEI. This CDR3 region has 12 residues. V was cut by 7 bases and J by 1 base, with 7 bases left in between. CDR3 loop: CASKAGNTEAFF. The CDR3 DNA is TGTGCCAGCAAGGCAGGGAACACTGAAGCTTTCTTT.

The chain has TRBV7-9 and TRBJ2-5; a weak D match, TRBD2 (5 bases). The CDR3 is made up of 12 amino acids. Germline V CDR1 and CDR2: SEHNR, FQNEAQ (reference sequence). Trimming cost V 7 bases and J 5 bases, with 11 bases left between them. The CDR3 region is CASIRDPETQYF. In nucleotides, the CDR3 is TGTGCCAGCATCCGGGATCCGGAGACCCAGTACTTC.

CDR3 nucleotide sequence: TGTGCCAGCAGGGTAGCTAGCACAGATACGCAGTATTTT. It translates to CASRVASTDTQYF. The V call is TRBV6-5, the J call TRBJ2-3; D gene uncertain. In germline, CDR1 is MNHEY, CDR2 SVGAGI. The V gene lost 6 bases and the J gene lost 0 bases, with 7 bases spanning the gap. This CDR3 comprises 13 residues.